These 25 T cell receptor beta chains originate from one sample sequenced in a study of shared clonotypes between healthy human individuals. Naive CD8 cells, CD45RO-negative and positively selected for CCR7, excluded terminally differentiated effector memory CD45RA+ cells. The repertoire was sequenced with immunoSEQ multiplex PCR; TCRdb's copy has only in-frame clones and lacks some. The profile shows hundreds of thousands of clones, around 96% of them singletons. Sequences were obtained from naive CD8+ T cells sorted from blood. These receptor sequences come from a woman in her 30s in good health.

The V gene is TRBV6-1, the J gene TRBJ1-1; 7 bases match TRBD1. The V segment lost 6 bases and the J segment 11 bases; nucleotides outside the gene matches: 12. The CDR3 sequence is 13 residues long. Germline V lookup: CDR1 MNHNS, CDR2 SASEGT. Here the CDR3 reads CASRIRQGEGAFF. The CDR3 DNA sequence: TGTGCCAGCAGGATTAGACAGGGCGAGGGGGCTTTCTTT.

The CDR3, as DNA: TGTGCCAGCAGCGGGGGAGGGGAGAACACTGAAGCTTTCTTT. As protein: CASSGGGENTEAFF. V usage is TRBV28 and J usage is TRBJ1-1; maybe TRBD1 (5 bases). The CDR3 covers 14 residues. Germline CDR1 and CDR2: MDHEN and SYDVKM. Trimming pared 6 bases from V and 1 base from J, leaving 12 bases between.

The gene calls are TRBV29-1 and TRBJ2-3; 8 bases are a match to TRBD1. V was pared by 3 bases and J by 6 bases, with 17 bases of the junction left unmatched. Germline V gene data show CDR1 as SQVTM and CDR2 as ANQGSEA. This CDR3 has 17 residues. CDR3 amino acids: CSVDASGQGGFVDTQYF. In DNA, the CDR3 is TGCAGCGTTGATGCGTCTGGACAGGGAGGTTTTGTCGATACGCAGTATTTT.

In nucleotides, the CDR3 is TGTGCCAGCATCAACCTGGGGGAGGGGCGGCCTGAAGCTTTCTTT. This encodes CASINLGEGRPEAFF. The chain uses TRBV6-6 and TRBJ1-1; possible D gene TRBD1, 5 bases. V lost 7 bases, J lost 6 bases, and 21 bases lay in between. This CDR3 comprises 15 residues. Germline V CDR1 and CDR2: MNHNY, SVGAGI (reference sequence).

The chain links TRBV30 to TRBJ1-1, with TRBD1 matching over 7 bases. Germline V lookup: CDR1 GTSNPN, CDR2 SVGIG (reference sequence). The CDR3 extends over 14 amino acids. V lost 3 bases, J lost 6 bases, and 10 bases stayed unmatched. CDR3 sequence: CAWRKVRGPAEAFF. CDR3 bases: TGTGCCTGGAGGAAGGTAAGGGGGCCGGCTGAAGCTTTCTTT.

The genes are TRBV20-1 and TRBJ2-1, with D hard to call. The germline V gene encodes CDR1 DFQATT and CDR2 SNEGSKA (reference sequence). Trimming shortened V by 1 base and J by 10 bases, and 8 bases separated the two germline ends. The CDR3 runs 11 residues. CDR3 amino acids: CSARGGSEQFF. The DNA for the CDR3 is TGCAGTGCTAGAGGGGGATCGGAGCAGTTCTTC.

V usage is TRBV28 and J usage is TRBJ1-3; no clear D gene. Trimming removed 6 bases from V and 0 bases from J, with 9 bases in between. The CDR3 covers 14 residues. CDR1 MDHEN and CDR2 SYDVKM come from the germline V gene. The CDR3 sequence: CASSERNSGNTIYF. The CDR3 coding sequence is TGTGCCAGCAGCGAAAGGAACTCTGGAAACACCATATATTTT.

This chain uses TRBV2 with TRBJ2-3, with 7 bases matching TRBD2. The CDR3 is 16 amino acids. Per the germline V gene, CDR1 is SNHLY and CDR2 is FYNNEI. After removal of 2 bases from V and 1 base from J, the junction contained 6 bases not matched to a gene. In DNA, the CDR3 is TGTGCCAGCAGTGAATTGTCTAGCGGAGGCACAGATACGCAGTATTTT. Translation gives CASSELSSGGTDTQYF.

The chain has TRBV9 and TRBJ2-5; D possibly uses TRBD1 or TRBD2 (5 bases each). Per the germline V gene, CDR1 is SGDLS and CDR2 is YYNGEE. The V gene lost 4 bases and the J gene lost 2 bases, with 15 bases spanning the gap. The CDR3 loop spans 15 amino acids. The DNA for the CDR3 is TGTGCCAGCAGCTCGCGAGGGGACCGGCAAGAGACCCAGTACTTC. It encodes CASSSRGDRQETQYF.

The rearrangement joins TRBV19 to TRBJ2-2, with TRBD2 identical over 11 bases. Unmatched junction bases numbered 11, after V lost 4 bases and J lost 4 bases. Germline CDR1 reads LNHDA; CDR2 reads SQIVND (reference sequence). This CDR3 region has 18 residues. CDR3 DNA sequence: TGTGCCAGTAGTAAAACCCTGACTAGCGGGACGGTCACCGGGGAGCTGTTTTTT. This gives the protein CASSKTLTSGTVTGELFF.

The chain employs TRBV6-6 and TRBJ2-7; 7 bases are a match to TRBD2. The junction had 6 bases not matched to a gene; V was cut back by 0 bases and J by 4 bases. Germline V gene sequence: CDR1 MNHNY, CDR2 SVGAGI (reference sequence). There are 15 residues in the CDR3. The CDR3 loop is CASSYSTSPEYEQYF. The DNA of the CDR3 is TGTGCCAGCAGTTACTCGACTAGCCCGGAATACGAGCAGTACTTC.

The V and J genes are TRBV13 and TRBJ2-5; D is perhaps TRBD1 (6 bases). The length of the CDR3 is 14 residues. CDR1 and CDR2 (germline): PRHDT, FYEKMQ (reference sequence). V was pared by 2 bases and J by 4 bases, with 11 bases between. CDR3 bases: TGTGCCAGCAGCTTACAGGGGACGGGAGAGACCCAGTACTTC. Translation gives CASSLQGTGETQYF.

The gene calls are TRBV10-3 and TRBJ2-2; 7 nucleotides line up with TRBD1. This CDR3 has 13 residues. V was clipped by 6 bases and J by 7 bases; unmatched bases: 5. CDR1 is ENHRY and CDR2 is SYGVKD in the germline V gene. The CDR3 DNA is TGTGCCATCAGCGCTACAGGGGACGGGGAGCTGTTTTTT. This codes for CAISATGDGELFF.

V usage is TRBV28 and J usage is TRBJ2-7; TRBD1 or TRBD2 may be the D gene (5 bases each). The CDR3 covers 13 residues. V was shortened by 5 bases and J by 2 bases, with 10 bases between the two germline ends. Germline-derived CDR1 and CDR2 are MDHEN and SYDVKM. CDR3 bases: TGTGCCAGCAGTCCTCTGGGGGCCTACGAGCAGTACTTC. Translation gives CASSPLGAYEQYF.

This sequence joins TRBV6-6 and TRBJ1-5; no clear D gene. The CDR3 runs to 13 residues. The germline V gene has CDR1 MNHNY and CDR2 SVGAGI (reference sequence). V was shortened by 1 base and J by 0 bases, with 1 base between the two germline ends. CDR3: CASSYYSNQPQHF. The CDR3 DNA reads TGTGCCAGCAGTTACTATAGCAATCAGCCCCAGCATTTT.

This sequence joins TRBV7-9 and TRBJ2-3, with 7 positions matching TRBD1. The CDR3 has 17 residues. V lost 1 base to trimming and J lost 3 bases; unmatched junction nucleotides: 10. The V gene's germline CDR1 is SEHNR and CDR2 FQNEAQ (reference sequence). The CDR3 DNA reads TGTGCCAGCAGCTTAGGGCCGACAGGGTTGGGAACAGATACGCAGTATTTT. It is translated as CASSLGPTGLGTDTQYF.

This CDR3 is CASSPDRAINEQYF. In DNA form, the CDR3 reads TGCGCCAGCAGCCCGGACAGGGCAATCAACGAGCAGTACTTC. The chain recombines TRBV5-1 with TRBJ2-7, with 8 bases matching TRBD1. The CDR3 totals 14 residues. Germline V gene data show CDR1 as SGHRS and CDR2 as YFSETQ. Trimming cost V 4 bases and J 5 bases; bases outside gene matches: 8.

Comment on this clone: The junction does not match germline at one end; this may be a read error. The chain is built from TRBV7-8 and TRBJ2-2; 9 nucleotides line up with TRBD1. The CDR3 covers 16 residues. Germline loops: CDR1 SGHVS, CDR2 FQNEAQ. In DNA, the CDR3 is TGTGCCAGCAGCCCTCACAGGGGGCTGAACGCCGGGGAGCTGTTTTTT. It translates to CASSPHRGLNAGELFF.

In its sample, this clone was seen once. The chain has TRBV27 and TRBJ2-7; maybe TRBD2 (5 bases). V was shortened by 5 bases and J by 0 bases, with 11 bases between the two germline ends. The CDR3 runs 14 residues. Germline lookup yields CDR1 MNHEY and CDR2 SMNVEV (reference sequence). CDR3 loop: CASSPYGSSYEQYF. The CDR3 DNA is TGTGCCAGCAGTCCGTATGGGAGCTCCTACGAGCAGTACTTC.

The J gene is TRBJ2-3, the V gene TRBV7-3, with 14 bases identical to TRBD2. With 5 bases clipped from V and 3 bases from J, the junction kept 4 bases outside the gene matches. The CDR3 has 16 amino acids. Germline CDR1 and CDR2: SGHTA and FQGTGA. Here the CDR3 DNA reads TGTGCCAGCAGCCCTGGGACTAGCGGGAGAACAGATACGCAGTATTTT. Translating gives CASSPGTSGRTDTQYF.

The rearrangement joins TRBV27 to TRBJ2-7; D ambiguous. V lost 8 bases, J lost 6 bases, and 14 bases lay in between. This CDR3 has 12 amino acids. CDR1 MNHEY and CDR2 SMNVEV come from the germline V gene (reference sequence). CDR3 DNA sequence: TGTGCCAGCGCCCCCGTTTTTGGCGAGCAGTACTTC. Its translation: CASAPVFGEQYF.

J is TRBJ2-1 and V is TRBV4-2; possibly TRBD2 for D (6 bases). Trimming removed 6 bases at V and 6 bases at J, with 18 bases between. The CDR3 sequence is 15 residues long. Germline assignment: CDR1 LGHNA and CDR2 YNFKEQ. The CDR3 loop reads CASSPRYLATNEQFF. Written as DNA, the CDR3 is TGTGCCAGCAGTCCAAGATATCTAGCGACCAATGAGCAGTTCTTC.

The CDR3 region has the DNA TGTGCCAGCAGTCGGTGGACAGGGGGCCGGGGCACTGAAGCTTTCTTT. Translated, it gives CASSRWTGGRGTEAFF. The V gene is TRBV28, the J gene TRBJ1-1; 11 bases fit TRBD1. V gave up 5 bases and J gave up 4 bases; unmatched junction bases: 9. This CDR3 contains 16 residues. Germline V CDR1 and CDR2: MDHEN, SYDVKM.

The chain couples TRBV13 to TRBJ1-6; 9 bases map to TRBD1. CDR1 PRHDT and CDR2 FYEKMQ come from the germline V gene (reference sequence). V trimming: 5 bases; J trimming: 4 bases; junction bases outside the gene matches: 3. CDR3 size: 15 residues. Here the CDR3 reads CASSRDREYNSPLHF. The DNA of the CDR3 is TGTGCCAGCAGCCGGGACAGGGAATATAATTCACCCCTCCACTTT.

The chain has TRBV28 and TRBJ1-1, with 7 bases identical to TRBD1. Germline assignment: CDR1 MDHEN and CDR2 SYDVKM. There are 16 residues in the CDR3. The junction had 4 bases not matched to a gene; V was cut back by 0 bases and J by 0 bases. CDR3 loop: CASSLWAGGMNTEAFF. Here the CDR3 DNA reads TGTGCCAGCAGTTTATGGGCAGGGGGTATGAACACTGAAGCTTTCTTT. Combining the CDR3 with reference TRBV28 and TRBJ1-1 gives the whole variable domain DVKVTQSSRYLVKRTGEKVFLECVQDMDHENMFWYRQDPGLGLRLIYFSYDVKMKEKGDIPEGYSVSREKKERFSLILESASTNQTSMYLCASSLWAGGMNTEAFFGQGTRLTVV.